This entry features one T cell receptor (beta chain) sequence. The sample comes from a study of blood T cells in healthy people across ages. V lost 1 base and J lost 4, with 8 bases in between. The CDR3 is made up of 13 amino acids. Germline loops: CDR1 GTSNPN, CDR2 SVGIG (reference sequence). Using a J-beta primer mix together with a sample-barcoded 5' primer, a second PCR was run for roughly 6 to 12 cycles. TCRdb passed the 5' RACE reads through MiXCR, listing each CDR3 protein once. The table lists hundreds of thousands of distinct CDR3 sequences, around 49% of them singletons, with under 35% in the top ten.

This chain links TRBV30 with TRBJ2-1, with D perhaps being TRBD1 or TRBD2 (5 bases each). Input material: blood. The sequence came from a woman in her sixties in good health. CDR3 sequence reads: CAWSGGPYNEQFF. CDR3 coding DNA: TGTGCCTGGAGTGGGGGACCGTACAATGAGCAGTTCTTC. The whole variable domain, filled in from reference TRBV30 and TRBJ2-1, reads SQTIHQWPATLVQPVGSPLSLECTVEGTSNPNLYWYRQAAGRGLQLLFYSVGIGQISSEVPQNLSASRPQDRQFILSSKKLLLSDSGFYLCAWSGGPYNEQFFGPGTRLTVL.